These 30 T cell receptor beta chains were all obtained from the same sample, sequenced in a study of cytomegalovirus exposure and HLA in healthy donors. PCR amplification relied on 60 Vbeta primers (plus 13 Jbeta primers). The data were produced by immunoSEQ multiplex PCR, yet TCRdb's version contains in-frame clones alone and is incomplete. This sample has around 80,000 clones, with about 79% found just once. Sequences were obtained from PBMCs. All receptors derive from a female donor in good health and CMV-seronegative.

The chain couples TRBV11-2 to TRBJ1-6; a possible D gene is TRBD1 (6 bases). Trimming pared 5 bases from V and 8 bases from J, leaving 13 bases between. The CDR3 totals 14 residues. CDR1 and CDR2 from the germline V gene are SGHAT and FQNNGV. In nucleotides, the CDR3 is TGTGCCAGCAGCACGGAGACAGGTTATTCACCCCTCCACTTT. Translating gives CASSTETGYSPLHF.

V usage is TRBV11-2 and J usage is TRBJ2-7; tentatively, D is TRBD1 (5 bases). The V gene lost 6 bases and the J gene lost 7 bases, with 13 bases spanning the gap. This CDR3 is 12 amino acids long. Germline V gives CDR1 SGHAT, CDR2 FQNNGV. In DNA, the CDR3 is TGTGCCAGCAGACAAGGGGAAGGAGAGCAGTACTTC. Translated: CASRQGEGEQYF.

V gene TRBV7-6 combines with J gene TRBJ2-7; TRBD2 aligns across 9 bases. This CDR3 is built from 15 residues. Unmatched junction bases numbered 3, after V lost 3 bases and J lost 0 bases. CDR1 is SGHVS, CDR2 FNYEAQ, per germline. CDR3 sequence reads: CASSFGLASSYEQYF. CDR3 DNA: TGTGCCAGCAGCTTCGGACTAGCGTCCTCCTACGAGCAGTACTTC.

The rearrangement links TRBV10-3 to TRBJ1-1; D may be TRBD1 (6 bases). Trimming shortened V by 3 bases and J by 10 bases, and 21 bases separated the two germline ends. CDR1 ENHRY and CDR2 SYGVKD come from the germline V gene. The CDR3 is 15 amino acids. CDR3 coding DNA: TGTGCCATCAGTGATAACCTGGGCGGGGGGCGTGGAGCTTTCTTT. As protein: CAISDNLGGGRGAFF.

The rearrangement joins TRBV19 to TRBJ1-6; no firm D call. Germline V gene data show CDR1 as LNHDA and CDR2 as SQIVND (reference sequence). CDR3 length: 12 amino acids. V gave up 5 bases and J gave up 13 bases, with 12 bases separating them. The CDR3 here is CASSPQEAPLHF. The DNA for the CDR3 is TGTGCCAGTAGTCCCCAGGAGGCGCCCCTCCACTTT.

This clone has a single count. The V gene is TRBV7-6, the J gene TRBJ2-7; possible D gene TRBD1, 5 bases. Per the germline V gene, CDR1 is SGHVS and CDR2 is FNYEAQ. V gave up 0 bases and J gave up 3 bases, with 21 bases separating them. The CDR3 is made up of 18 amino acids. The CDR3 nucleotides are TGTGCCAGCAGCTTAGCAGCAGGGTTGTTCTCCGGAAGCTACGAGCAGTACTTC. Its translation is CASSLAAGLFSGSYEQYF.

The gene calls are TRBV5-1 and TRBJ2-7, with 14 bases aligning to TRBD2. The CDR3 contains 17 residues. The germline V gene encodes CDR1 SGHRS and CDR2 YFSETQ. The ends lost 4 bases at V and 6 bases at J; junction bases unmatched: 12. The CDR3 DNA sequence: TGCGCCAGCAGCGGCGGACTAGCGGGGGGCTCTAGGGGCGAGCAGTACTTC. It translates to CASSGGLAGGSRGEQYF.

CDR3 in amino acids: CATTGGTEAFF. The CDR3 DNA reads as TGTGCCACCACAGGGGGCACTGAAGCTTTCTTT. The V and J genes are TRBV10-3 and TRBJ1-1, with 8 bases aligning to TRBD1. V gave up 10 bases and J gave up 4 bases; unmatched junction bases: 2. The CDR3 sequence is 11 residues long. Germline CDR1 ENHRY, CDR2 SYGVKD.

V usage is TRBV7-9 and J usage is TRBJ2-4, with D possibly being TRBD2 (5 bases). CDR1 is SEHNR and CDR2 is FQNEAQ in the germline V gene (reference sequence). The CDR3 length is 16 residues. V gave up 5 bases and J gave up 2 bases, with 16 bases separating them. This CDR3 reads CASSTSTRDPKNIQYF. The CDR3 DNA reads as TGTGCCAGCAGCACCTCAACTAGAGATCCCAAAAACATTCAGTACTTC. Full variable domain (missing parts from reference TRBV7-9 and TRBJ2-4): DTGVSQNPRHKITKRGQNVTFRCDPISEHNRLYWYRQTLGQGPEFLTYFQNEAQLEKSRLLSDRFSAERPKGSFSTLEIQRTEQGDSAMYLCASSTSTRDPKNIQYFGAGTRLSVL.

The count of this clone is one. This sequence joins TRBV28 and TRBJ1-2, with D unclear. Germline V gene sequence: CDR1 MDHEN, CDR2 SYDVKM. This CDR3 is built from 13 residues. Trimming took 5 bases from V and 3 from J, leaving 10 bases between them. The chain's CDR3 is CASSLGGDYGYTF. CDR3 sequence (DNA): TGTGCCAGCAGTCTAGGTGGCGACTATGGCTACACCTTC.

The V gene is TRBV19, the J gene TRBJ2-7, with TRBD1 matching over 8 bases. The CDR3 spans 13 residues. With 5 bases clipped from V and 8 bases from J, the junction kept 8 bases outside the gene matches. Germline CDR1 LNHDA, CDR2 SQIVND (reference sequence). In DNA, the CDR3 is TGTGCCAGTAGTGCTAACAGGGGGGAGAAGCAGTACTTC. Translated, it gives CASSANRGEKQYF. Complete variable domain (other parts from reference TRBV19 and TRBJ2-7): DGGITQSPKYLFRKEGQNVTLSCEQNLNHDAMYWYRQDPGQGLRLIYYSQIVNDFQKGDIAEGYSVSREKKESFPLTVTSAQKNPTAFYLCASSANRGEKQYFGPGTRLTVT.

This chain uses TRBV28 with TRBJ2-7; 12 nucleotides match TRBD2. The CDR3 is 15 residues long. Germline V gives CDR1 MDHEN, CDR2 SYDVKM. V lost 4 bases and J lost 7; bases outside the gene matches: 8. CDR3 protein: CASSSAGLAGREQYF. The CDR3 region has the DNA TGTGCCAGCAGTTCGGCCGGACTAGCGGGGAGAGAGCAGTACTTC.

The chain carries TRBV7-9 and TRBJ1-2; 7 bases map to TRBD1. V trimming: 6 bases; J trimming: 7 bases; junction bases outside the gene matches: 8. Germline V lookup: CDR1 SEHNR, CDR2 FQNEAQ (reference sequence). The CDR3 contains 13 residues. CDR3 region: CASRFTGEAGYTF. The CDR3 coding sequence is TGTGCCAGCAGGTTCACAGGGGAAGCTGGCTACACCTTC.

The sample holds one count of this clone. The chain uses TRBV27 and TRBJ1-1; D gene uncertain. The CDR3 runs 14 residues. CDR1 and CDR2 (germline): MNHEY, SMNVEV (reference sequence). V was trimmed by 0 bases and J by 7 bases, leaving 12 bases between them. CDR3 loop: CASSLSKRFVEAFF. CDR3 DNA sequence: TGTGCCAGCAGTTTATCGAAACGGTTCGTTGAAGCTTTCTTT.

The chain carries TRBV28 and TRBJ2-7; 8 bases are shared with TRBD1. Unmatched junction bases numbered 15, after V lost 8 bases and J lost 12 bases. Germline CDR1 is MDHEN and CDR2 is SYDVKM. The CDR3 runs to 13 residues. CDR3 loop: CASGRTGTQVVYF. CDR3 bases: TGTGCCAGCGGGCGGACAGGGACCCAGGTGGTGTACTTC.

The chain uses TRBV28 and TRBJ1-4, with 9 bases aligning to TRBD1. Trimming cost V 6 bases and J 8 bases; bases outside gene matches: 10. The germline V gene encodes CDR1 MDHEN and CDR2 SYDVKM. The CDR3 contains 15 residues. The CDR3 loop is CASRETGGTGEKLFF. CDR3 nucleotides: TGTGCCAGCAGGGAGACAGGGGGGACAGGCGAAAAACTGTTTTTT. Together with reference TRBV28 and TRBJ1-4, the CDR3 gives the full variable domain: DVKVTQSSRYLVKRTGEKVFLECVQDMDHENMFWYRQDPGLGLRLIYFSYDVKMKEKGDIPEGYSVSREKKERFSLILESASTNQTSMYLCASRETGGTGEKLFFGSGTQLSVL.

Here the CDR3 reads CASTPGEGLYNEQFF. The DNA for the CDR3 is TGTGCCAGCACTCCGGGGGAGGGCCTTTACAATGAGCAGTTCTTC. The rearrangement joins TRBV6-4 to TRBJ2-1; 7 bases agree with TRBD2. The CDR3 has 15 amino acids. V lost 7 bases to trimming and J lost 4 bases; unmatched junction nucleotides: 10. Per germline, CDR1 MRHNA and CDR2 SNTAGT.

J is TRBJ1-4 and V is TRBV4-1; TRBD1 might be the D (6 bases). The V and J ends lost 0 bases and 4 bases respectively, with 15 bases between them. This CDR3 comprises 17 residues. The V gene's germline CDR1 is MGHRA and CDR2 YSYEKL. The CDR3 nucleotides are TGCGCCAGCAGCCAAGATCCCCCAGGGGCCCTTAATGAAAAACTGTTTTTT. Protein sequence: CASSQDPPGALNEKLFF.

This clone was detected only a few times. The chain uses TRBV5-1 and TRBJ2-7; D gene ambiguous. CDR3 length: 14 residues. Germline CDR1 reads SGHRS; CDR2 reads YFSETQ. Trimming left V 0 bases short and J 2 bases short, with 9 bases between. The CDR3: CASSLEALTYEQYF. CDR3 DNA: TGCGCCAGCAGCTTGGAAGCACTGACCTACGAGCAGTACTTC.

A remark on this clone: A junction end diverges from the germline sequence, so it may reflect a read error. This rearrangement joins TRBV13 to TRBJ2-7, with TRBD2 matching 11 bases. The CDR3 length is 13 residues. Germline lookup yields CDR1 PRHDT and CDR2 FYEKMQ (reference sequence). The CDR3 is CASSSQSSGGPIF. The DNA for the CDR3 is TGTGCCAGCAGCTCCCAATCTAGCGGGGGGCCTATCTTC.

This clone has a handful of counts. The CDR3 sequence: CASSIPRSTTNEKLFF. In DNA, the CDR3 is TGTGCCAGTAGTATCCCCCGCAGTACAACTAATGAAAAACTGTTTTTT. The chain has TRBV19 and TRBJ1-4; D remains ambiguous. This CDR3 contains 16 residues. Trimming shortened V by 3 bases and J by 0 bases, and 11 bases separated the two germline ends. Germline V gene sequence: CDR1 LNHDA, CDR2 SQIVND (reference sequence).

This clone appeared a few times. J is TRBJ1-1 and V is TRBV6-6, with D maybe TRBD1 (5 bases). V was trimmed by 0 bases and J by 1 base, leaving 6 bases between them. The CDR3 consists of 14 residues. Germline V gene lookup returns CDR1 MNHNY and CDR2 SVGAGI (reference sequence). The CDR3 DNA sequence: TGTGCCAGCAGTTACTCTCAGGGGAACACTGAAGCTTTCTTT. Residues: CASSYSQGNTEAFF.

This clone came up a few times. This chain joins TRBV7-9 and TRBJ1-2; TRBD1 might be the D (6 bases). Trimming took off 6 bases at V and 3 bases at J, with 23 bases between the two ends. The CDR3 spans 17 residues. In germline, CDR1 is SEHNR, CDR2 FQNEAQ (reference sequence). The CDR3 spells CASRRLTGGPVYYGYTF. For the CDR3, the DNA is TGTGCCAGCAGGCGCCTTACGGGGGGGCCAGTCTACTATGGCTACACCTTC.

The rearrangement uses TRBV7-6 and TRBJ2-3, with TRBD1 as a possible D gene (6 bases). The CDR3 length is 17 residues. Per germline, CDR1 SGHVS and CDR2 FNYEAQ. Trimming removed 6 bases at V and 1 base at J, with 20 bases between. The chain's CDR3 is CASRSITGSEGTDTQYF. The CDR3 region has the DNA TGTGCCAGCAGGTCAATAACAGGGTCGGAGGGCACAGATACGCAGTATTTT.

The chain recombines TRBV2 with TRBJ2-1, with TRBD1 matching over 7 bases. CDR3 size: 14 residues. Germline CDR1 SNHLY, CDR2 FYNNEI. V lost 5 bases, J lost 4 bases, and 5 bases stayed unmatched. The CDR3 DNA is TGTGCCAGCAGTCGGGACAGTATATACAATGAGCAGTTCTTC. Residues: CASSRDSIYNEQFF. Looking up the rest from reference TRBV2 and TRBJ2-1 gives the full variable domain: EPEVTQTPSHQVTQMGQEVILRCVPISNHLYFYWYRQILGQKVEFLVSFYNNEISEKSEIFDDQFSVERPDGSNFTLKIRSTKLEDSAMYFCASSRDSIYNEQFFGPGTRLTVL.

The J gene is TRBJ1-2, the V gene TRBV5-1; D gene ambiguous. V was clipped by 0 bases and J by 6 bases, with 6 bases between them. CDR1 and CDR2 (germline): SGHRS, YFSETQ. CDR3 length: 12 residues. CDR3 amino acids: CASSLDRHGYTF. The CDR3 nucleotides are TGCGCCAGCAGCTTGGACAGACATGGCTACACCTTC.

This clone showed up just a few times. The V and J genes are TRBV7-9 and TRBJ2-5; tentatively, D is TRBD1 (5 bases). Germline V gene sequence: CDR1 SEHNR, CDR2 FQNEAQ (reference sequence). This CDR3 is built from 14 residues. V lost 1 base and J lost 0, with 6 bases in between. In nucleotides, the CDR3 is TGTGCCAGCAGCTTAGGGACAAACCAAGAGACCCAGTACTTC. This gives the protein CASSLGTNQETQYF.

V is TRBV27 and J is TRBJ1-5; 8 nucleotides agree with TRBD1. The germline gives CDR1 MNHEY, CDR2 SMNVEV (reference sequence). The CDR3 is 15 residues long. J lost 2 bases, V lost 6 bases, and 6 bases had no gene match. CDR3 residues: CASRTGQGGNQPQHF. CDR3 nucleotide sequence: TGTGCCAGCAGAACTGGACAGGGCGGCAATCAGCCCCAGCATTTT.

The chain is built from TRBV15 and TRBJ1-5, with D unclear. Trimming took 0 bases from V and 4 from J, leaving 7 bases between them. CDR3 length: 14 amino acids. CDR1 LNHNV and CDR2 YYDKDF come from the germline V gene (reference sequence). The CDR3 loop reads CATSRELLNQPQHF. CDR3 in DNA: TGTGCCACCAGCAGAGAGCTCCTAAATCAGCCCCAGCATTTT. The variable domain in full, completed from reference TRBV15 and TRBJ1-5, reads DAMVIQNPRYQVTQFGKPVTLSCSQTLNHNVMYWYQQKSSQAPKLLFHYYDKDFNNEADTPDNFQSRRPNTSFCFLDIRSPGLGDTAMYLCATSRELLNQPQHFGDGTRLSIL.

The chain has TRBV6-6 and TRBJ1-5; TRBD1 matches at 8 bases. Trimming cost V 5 bases and J 6 bases; bases outside gene matches: 3. The CDR3 loop spans 13 amino acids. CDR1 is MNHNY, CDR2 SVGAGI, per germline (reference sequence). Here the CDR3 reads CASSVDRGQPQHF. In DNA form, the CDR3 reads TGTGCCAGCAGTGTAGACAGGGGTCAGCCCCAGCATTTT.